A single TCR beta chain is shown here with its context. The CDR3 covers 16 residues. CDR1 is SGDLS, CDR2 YYNGEE, per germline. The V end lost 2 bases, the J end lost 2 bases, and 16 bases lay between the germline ends. This entry is derived from a study of T cell clonotyping in hematopoietic cell transplantation. Produced via immunoSEQ multiplex PCR; TCRdb's table is partial and in-frame only. The profile covers about 4,200 clones, with around 80% appearing a single time and about 35% taken by the ten largest. This chain uses TRBV9 with TRBJ1-1; D might be TRBD1 (5 bases). This specimen consisted of peripheral blood mononuclear cells, obtained 100 days after allogeneic stem cell transplant. The sequence was obtained from a male patient between 45 and 59 years old who had an allogeneic stem cell transplant from an unrelated donor, so the T cells may come from the graft donor. Some clones in this sample may be carry-over from other donors' samples. In nucleotides, the CDR3 is TGTGCCAGCAGCGTGGCCCCGAGGGGACCCAACACTGAAGCTTTCTTT. Translated: CASSVAPRGPNTEAFF.